This T cell receptor (beta chain) was retrieved from a study of blood T cell repertoires in COVID-19. Study-wide context: The cDNA or gDNA used as material had been derived from T cells, B-cell-depleted T cells, or PBMCs.

The V gene end was trimmed by 4 bases and the J gene end by 5 bases; junction bases not matched to a gene: 5. Germline V gene sequence: CDR1 SGHVS, CDR2 FQNEAQ. This CDR3 comprises 15 residues. Generated by immunoSEQ multiplex PCR, the TCRdb table keeps only in-frame clones and is missing some. This table has 150,000 or so clones, about 85% appearing once. The clonotype originates from an older man who had recovered from COVID-19. The sample consisted of peripheral blood. The chain couples TRBV7-8 to TRBJ2-5, with TRBD2 matching over 12 bases. The CDR3 is CASSSSGRARETQYF. In nucleotides, the CDR3 is TGTGCCAGCAGCTCTAGCGGGAGGGCCAGGGAGACCCAGTACTTC.